A single sample gave rise to the 25 T cell receptor beta chains below, sequenced in a study of T-cell reconstitution after alpha-beta-depleted transplantation in children. It was with unique molecular identifiers that the TCRbeta library was prepared. From the PCR reads, TCRdb called clonotypes with MiXCR, one entry per CDR3 protein. This repertoire shows 200,000 or so distinct CDR3 sequences, just under 6.5% found once; its top ten account for roughly 4.8%. The sequencing here drew on PBMCs, taken before TCRalphabeta/CD19-depleted stem cell transplant. These receptors all stem from a girl younger than two with combined immunodeficiency, due to receive a stem cell transplant.

This clonotype was seen repeatedly, ten times or more. The CDR3, as DNA: TGTGCCAGCAGTGGAAAACCAGCCTACGAGCAGTACTTC. Protein: CASSGKPAYEQYF. The J gene is TRBJ2-7, the V gene TRBV2; D gene ambiguous. The CDR3 loop spans 13 amino acids. Germline V CDR1 and CDR2: SNHLY, FYNNEI. The V end was cut by 4 bases, the J end by 2 bases, with 9 bases between.

This clonotype came up many times. The CDR3 coding sequence is TGCAGCGTTGAAGATGGGACAGGCCCCTACAATGAGCAGTTCTTC. Protein product: CSVEDGTGPYNEQFF. The chain is built from TRBV29-1 and TRBJ2-1; TRBD1 aligns across 8 bases. The ends lost 0 bases at V and 2 bases at J; junction bases unmatched: 3. Germline V gives CDR1 SQVTM, CDR2 ANQGSEA. The CDR3 has 15 residues.

This clonotype was seen at least ten times. The chain combines TRBV11-3 with TRBJ2-4; TRBD1 is a possible D gene (5 bases). Trimming stripped 3 bases from V and 7 bases from J, with 10 bases between. The CDR3 has 13 residues. The germline V gene encodes CDR1 SGHNT and CDR2 YENEEA. CDR3 sequence (DNA): TGTGCCAGCAGCTTGGCCCAGGGCAACATTCAGTACTTC. Its protein product is CASSLAQGNIQYF.

There are many counts of this clonotype. V and J are TRBV20-1 and TRBJ2-1, with 8 bases lining up with TRBD2. Trimming at V came to 3 bases and at J to 6 bases, leaving 10 bases not matched to a gene. The CDR3 loop spans 15 amino acids. Germline CDR1 is DFQATT and CDR2 is SNEGSKA (reference sequence). The CDR3 region is CSASWLAGAVNEQFF. For the CDR3, the DNA is TGCAGTGCTAGTTGGCTAGCGGGCGCCGTCAATGAGCAGTTCTTC.

This clonotype has ten or more counts. The CDR3 protein is CASSYYFRLAALETQYF. DNA for the CDR3: TGTGCCAGCAGTTACTACTTCCGATTAGCTGCCTTGGAGACCCAGTACTTC. The chain joins TRBV6-5 to TRBJ2-5; D unclear. V was shortened by 1 base and J by 5 bases, with 20 bases between the two germline ends. Germline V lookup: CDR1 MNHEY, CDR2 SVGAGI. The CDR3 consists of 17 residues.

This clonotype was seen at least ten times. The rearrangement uses TRBV28 and TRBJ2-7, with a tentative D call TRBD2 (5 bases). Trimming stripped 6 bases from V and 3 bases from J, with 15 bases between. Germline CDR1 and CDR2: MDHEN and SYDVKM. The CDR3 has 14 amino acids. This CDR3 is CASRSRAEGYEQYF. CDR3 sequence (DNA): TGTGCCAGCAGGTCCAGAGCCGAGGGCTACGAGCAGTACTTC.

The table lists this clonotype with a count of one. This sequence joins TRBV11-2 and TRBJ2-2, with 9 bases fitting TRBD1. The CDR3 consists of 15 residues. Germline CDR1 SGHAT, CDR2 FQNNGV. Unmatched junction bases numbered 4, after V lost 5 bases and J lost 3 bases. CDR3: CASSIQGADTGELFF. CDR3 coding DNA: TGTGCCAGCAGCATACAGGGGGCGGACACCGGGGAGCTGTTTTTT.

This clonotype has at least ten counts. The DNA for the CDR3 is TGTGCCAGCAGCTTAGTTTTTGGCTCCCTCACCTACGAGCAGTACTTC. It encodes CASSLVFGSLTYEQYF. This sequence joins TRBV7-9 and TRBJ2-7; no definite D call. The CDR3 extends over 16 amino acids. Germline assignment: CDR1 SEHNR and CDR2 FQNEAQ (reference sequence). Trimming stripped 1 base from V and 2 bases from J, with 15 bases between.

This clonotype was seen at least ten times. The chain carries TRBV5-1 and TRBJ1-2; D possibly corresponds to TRBD1 (6 bases). The CDR3 has 13 amino acids. Germline values: CDR1 SGHRS, CDR2 YFSETQ. Trimming shortened V by 7 bases and J by 6 bases, and 16 bases separated the two germline ends. The CDR3 region has the DNA TGCGCCAGCGCCCCCGGGACACAGGATGGCTACACCTTC. This sequence encodes CASAPGTQDGYTF.

This clonotype has a count of ten or more. The chain recombines TRBV5-5 with TRBJ2-2, with no clear D. The V and J ends lost 4 bases and 7 bases respectively, with 8 bases between them. Germline V CDR1 and CDR2: SGHKS, YYEKEE (reference sequence). This CDR3 is built from 12 residues. The CDR3 loop is CASSVGYGELFF. In nucleotides, the CDR3 is TGTGCCAGCAGCGTAGGGTACGGGGAGCTGTTTTTT.

This clonotype was observed many times. The genes are TRBV29-1 and TRBJ1-2; no clear D gene. V was clipped by 7 bases and J by 5 bases, with 14 bases between them. This CDR3 has 12 residues. Germline V gives CDR1 SQVTM, CDR2 ANQGSEA. The CDR3 nucleotides are TGCAGCGCTCCGGACGGTTCTTATGGCTACACCTTC. Protein sequence: CSAPDGSYGYTF.

Ten or more counts support this clonotype. This chain joins TRBV7-6 and TRBJ2-2; TRBD1 agrees at 10 bases. Trimming removed 7 bases from V and 4 bases from J; junction bases left unmatched: 6. Per the germline V gene, CDR1 is SGHVS and CDR2 is FNYEAQ. The CDR3 has 15 amino acids. The CDR3 bases are TGTGCCAGCACCGTGACAGGGGGCGGCACCGGGGAGCTGTTTTTT. Amino acids: CASTVTGGGTGELFF.

This clonotype was recorded at least ten times. The chain has TRBV28 and TRBJ2-1, with 8 bases fitting TRBD2. This CDR3 spans 16 amino acids. Losses at the gene ends were 5 bases for V and 2 bases for J; bases not matched to a gene: 8. From germline, CDR1 is MDHEN and CDR2 SYDVKM. This CDR3 is CASSPKAGVAYNEQFF. The CDR3 DNA is TGTGCCAGCAGTCCAAAAGCGGGAGTGGCCTACAATGAGCAGTTCTTC. Based on the CDR3 plus reference TRBV28 and TRBJ2-1, the full variable domain is DVKVTQSSRYLVKRTGEKVFLECVQDMDHENMFWYRQDPGLGLRLIYFSYDVKMKEKGDIPEGYSVSREKKERFSLILESASTNQTSMYLCASSPKAGVAYNEQFFGPGTRLTVL.

This clonotype occurred many times. Here the CDR3 reads CATSRDRGLNEQFF. CDR3 nucleotides: TGTGCCACCAGCAGGGACAGGGGTCTCAATGAGCAGTTCTTC. This chain connects TRBV15 to TRBJ2-1, with 9 positions matching TRBD1. The CDR3 is made up of 14 amino acids. Trimming at V came to 3 bases and at J to 6 bases, leaving 3 bases not matched to a gene. CDR1 is LNHNV and CDR2 is YYDKDF in the germline V gene (reference sequence).

The V gene is TRBV6-1, the J gene TRBJ1-1; D might be TRBD1 (6 bases). The CDR3 extends over 16 amino acids. Deletions cut 6 bases from V and 11 bases from J, with 28 bases between. Germline lookup yields CDR1 MNHNS and CDR2 SASEGT. CDR3 sequence reads: CASSLTILVGGRVAFF. In DNA form, the CDR3 reads TGTGCCAGCAGCCTTACGATATTGGTAGGGGGGCGGGTGGCTTTCTTT.

This clonotype was seen at least ten times. The chain links TRBV19 to TRBJ2-7, with 7 bases fitting TRBD2. Looked up from germline, CDR1 is LNHDA and CDR2 is SQIVND (reference sequence). The CDR3 sequence is 14 residues long. V lost 3 bases to trimming and J lost 0 bases; unmatched junction nucleotides: 2. This CDR3 reads CASSIAGASYEQYF. DNA of the CDR3: TGTGCCAGTAGTATTGCGGGAGCCTCCTACGAGCAGTACTTC.

This clonotype was observed at least ten times. The chain employs TRBV5-1 and TRBJ2-1, with 7 bases identical to TRBD2. J gave up 4 bases and V 4 bases, and 8 bases lay outside the gene matches. The germline gives CDR1 SGHRS, CDR2 YFSETQ. This CDR3 contains 15 residues. The CDR3 reads CASSLGGTPYNEQFF. As DNA, the CDR3 is TGCGCCAGCAGCCTGGGGGGGACTCCTTACAATGAGCAGTTCTTC.

This clonotype was seen many times. An end of the junction does not agree with germline; a read error may underlie this. The V and J genes are TRBV6-5 and TRBJ2-3; 10 bases are shared with TRBD2. The CDR3 totals 15 residues. Germline assignment: CDR1 MNHEY and CDR2 SVGAGI. The CDR3 region is CASTLLAGSRDTQYF. The CDR3 DNA follows: TGTGCCAGCACTCTACTAGCGGGAAGCAGAGATACGCAGTATTTT.

This clonotype was picked up many times. V and J are TRBV4-2 and TRBJ2-3; D is perhaps TRBD1 or TRBD2 (5 bases each). From germline, CDR1 is LGHNA and CDR2 YNFKEQ. CDR3 length: 17 residues. V lost 0 bases and J lost 2, with 15 bases in between. CDR3 sequence reads: CASSQDGGGEITDTQYF. CDR3 in DNA: TGTGCCAGCAGCCAAGACGGTGGGGGTGAGATCACAGATACGCAGTATTTT.

V is TRBV4-1 and J is TRBJ2-3; D perhaps matches TRBD2 (5 bases). CDR3 length: 14 amino acids. Germline loops: CDR1 MGHRA, CDR2 YSYEKL. V was pared by 5 bases and J by 2 bases, with 11 bases between. The CDR3 region is CASSYSGFTDTQYF. Written as DNA, the CDR3 is TGCGCCAGCAGCTACTCGGGGTTCACAGATACGCAGTATTTT.

The V call is TRBV3-1, the J call TRBJ2-7, with TRBD2 matching 7 bases. In germline, CDR1 is LGHDT, CDR2 YNNKEL (reference sequence). The CDR3 consists of 17 residues. After removal of 1 base from V and 5 bases from J, the junction contained 14 bases not matched to a gene. CDR3 sequence: CASSQVPGGGSSNEQYF. The CDR3 DNA follows: TGTGCCAGCAGCCAAGTACCGGGAGGAGGGTCTAGTAACGAGCAGTACTTC.

There are many counts of this clonotype. The chain has TRBV4-2 and TRBJ2-7; no clear D gene. The V end lost 3 bases, the J end lost 2 bases, and 20 bases lay between the germline ends. The CDR3 runs 17 residues. CDR1 and CDR2 from the germline V gene are LGHNA and YNFKEQ. CDR3 in DNA: TGTGCCAGCAGCCATGAAGGGCTATTGCGGCCCACCTACGAGCAGTACTTC. Amino acids: CASSHEGLLRPTYEQYF.

This clonotype was observed a few times. The chain is built from TRBV7-9 and TRBJ2-3; D gene ambiguous. Trimming removed 3 bases at V and 1 base at J, with 8 bases between. The CDR3 has 14 amino acids. From germline, CDR1 is SEHNR and CDR2 FQNEAQ (reference sequence). The CDR3 coding sequence is TGTGCCAGCAGCTTTTCGGCGGGCACAGATACGCAGTATTTT. This encodes CASSFSAGTDTQYF. Complete variable domain (other parts from reference TRBV7-9 and TRBJ2-3): DTGVSQNPRHKITKRGQNVTFRCDPISEHNRLYWYRQTLGQGPEFLTYFQNEAQLEKSRLLSDRFSAERPKGSFSTLEIQRTEQGDSAMYLCASSFSAGTDTQYFGPGTRLTVL.

This clonotype has only a few counts. The chain recombines TRBV14 with TRBJ2-1; 9 bases fit TRBD1. V gave up 8 bases and J gave up 4 bases; unmatched junction bases: 0. The germline gives CDR1 SGHDN, CDR2 FVKESK. The CDR3 is made up of 12 amino acids. The CDR3 loop is CASGQGYNEQFF. The CDR3 DNA reads as TGTGCCAGCGGACAGGGGTACAATGAGCAGTTCTTC.

This clonotype was counted only a few times. The chain is built from TRBV4-1 and TRBJ2-2, with TRBD2 as a possible D gene (5 bases). Trimming removed 3 bases from V and 8 bases from J, with 13 bases in between. Germline loops: CDR1 MGHRA, CDR2 YSYEKL. This CDR3 comprises 14 residues. In DNA form, the CDR3 reads TGCGCCAGCAGCCAGAGGGTCTTTCAGGGGGAGCTGTTTTTT. This gives the protein CASSQRVFQGELFF.